This entry describes one T cell receptor (beta chain). The data belong to a study of blood T cell repertoires in COVID-19. Study background: Sample material is recorded as cDNA or gDNA derived from T cells, B-cell-depleted T cells, or PBMCs.

The V end lost 7 bases, the J end lost 0 bases, and 13 bases lay between the germline ends. The CDR3 contains 15 residues. Germline values: CDR1 MDHEN, CDR2 SYDVKM. Per the authors' pipeline: Reference gene primer amplification gave estimated nucleated cell counts. The assay was immunoSEQ multiplex PCR, and TCRdb's table has in-frame clones only and misses some. The V and J calls and the clone size are those of that table, but D and trimming were determined from the DNA. Of roughly 170,000 clones in the sample, 80% to 90% were seen once. Input material: peripheral blood. The chain combines TRBV28 with TRBJ1-5, with D maybe TRBD1 (5 bases). This sequence was found in a man between 65 and 79 years old with active or convalescent COVID-19. CDR3: CASTTPGGSNQPQHF. The CDR3 coding sequence is TGTGCCAGCACAACCCCCGGGGGTAGCAATCAGCCCCAGCATTTT.